The 10 T cell receptor beta chains in this list originate from one sample, sequenced in a study of cytomegalovirus exposure and HLA in healthy donors. Use of 60 Vbeta and 13 Jbeta primers characterized the PCR. Clones were sequenced by immunoSEQ multiplex PCR, and TCRdb holds only the in-frame ones, with some missing. The sample has around 140,000 clones; 60% to 85% are singletons. Sequencing was carried out using PBMCs. The source is a man aged 35 to 55 in good health and CMV-seropositive.

The chain joins TRBV4-3 to TRBJ2-7; 7 bases are a match to TRBD2. This CDR3 contains 15 residues. V lost 1 base and J lost 0; bases outside the gene matches: 3. In germline, CDR1 is LGHNA, CDR2 YSLEER. CDR3 bases: TGCGCCAGCAGCCAAGGGGAGGGGAGCTCCTACGAGCAGTACTTC. Translating gives CASSQGEGSSYEQYF.

In this sample, this clone turned up a few times. Other DNA sequences from this sample encode an identical CDR3 as well. The chain links TRBV9 to TRBJ2-1; 7 nucleotides agree with TRBD2. Per germline, CDR1 SGDLS and CDR2 YYNGEE. Unmatched junction bases numbered 4, after V lost 4 bases and J lost 0 bases. CDR3 length: 15 residues. The CDR3 loop reads CASSPGLGSYNEQFF. The CDR3 coding sequence is TGTGCCAGCAGCCCTGGACTAGGCTCCTACAATGAGCAGTTCTTC.

The genes are TRBV29-1 and TRBJ1-1; the D gene is possibly TRBD1 (5 bases). This CDR3 region has 13 residues. V was clipped by 7 bases and J by 3 bases, with 15 bases between them. Germline V CDR1 and CDR2: SQVTM, ANQGSEA. CDR3 protein: CSGGSGHHTEAFF. DNA of the CDR3: TGCAGCGGGGGATCCGGACACCACACTGAAGCTTTCTTT.

The V and J genes are TRBV21-1 and TRBJ2-6; the table's D call, TRBD1, has no DNA check behind it. TRBV21-1 is labeled a pseudogene. The CDR3 has 17 amino acids. This CDR3 is CASSWTGDASGANVLTF. The CDR3 DNA follows: TGTGCCAGCAGTTGGACAGGGGATGCCTCTGGGGCCAACGTCCTGACTTTC.

V usage is TRBV7-6 and J usage is TRBJ1-1; D remains unclear. V lost 4 bases and J 1 base, leaving 7 bases between the germline ends. From germline, CDR1 is SGHVS and CDR2 FNYEAQ. The CDR3 consists of 13 residues. The CDR3: CASSSGENTEAFF. In DNA form, the CDR3 reads TGTGCCAGCAGCTCCGGAGAGAACACTGAAGCTTTCTTT.

This chain joins TRBV13 and TRBJ2-4; D may be TRBD2 (6 bases). Germline values: CDR1 PRHDT, CDR2 FYEKMQ (reference sequence). V gave up 4 bases and J gave up 9 bases, with 16 bases separating them. CDR3 length: 14 residues. The CDR3: CASSSDSRGTIQYF. Written as DNA, the CDR3 is TGTGCCAGCAGCTCTGATTCCCGGGGGACCATTCAGTACTTC. Using reference TRBV13 and TRBJ2-4 for the parts outside the CDR3, the full variable domain is AAGVIQSPRHLIKEKRETATLKCYPIPRHDTVYWYQQGPGQDPQFLISFYEKMQSDKGSIPDRFSAQQFSDYHSELNMSSLELGDSALYFCASSSDSRGTIQYFGAGTRLSVL.

This clone showed up just a few times. V gene TRBV5-8 combines with J gene TRBJ1-2; TRBD1 matches 7 bases. V was clipped by 4 bases and J by 8 bases; unmatched bases: 20. CDR1 is SGHTS and CDR2 is YDEGEE in the germline V gene. The CDR3 is 17 residues long. CDR3 in DNA: TGTGCCAGCAGCAACCGCCTCGGACAGGCCCACCGGGGGGGCTACACCTTC. Translation gives CASSNRLGQAHRGGYTF. Full variable domain (rest looked up from reference TRBV5-8 and TRBJ1-2): EAGVTQSPTHLIKTRGQQATLRCSPISGHTSVYWYQQALGLGLQFLLWYDEGEERNRGNFPPRFSGRQFPNYSSELNVNALELEDSALYLCASSNRLGQAHRGGYTFGSGTRLTVV.

The rearrangement links TRBV2 to TRBJ2-1; 14 nucleotides match TRBD2. This CDR3 has 15 residues. The germline gives CDR1 SNHLY, CDR2 FYNNEI. V trimming: 6 bases; J trimming: 8 bases; junction bases outside the gene matches: 6. The CDR3: CASRPGTSGSYEQFF. The CDR3 DNA reads TGTGCCAGCAGACCCGGGACTAGCGGGAGTTATGAGCAGTTCTTC.

This chain uses TRBV28 with TRBJ2-4; tentatively, D is TRBD1 (8 bases). In germline, CDR1 is MDHEN, CDR2 SYDVKM. This CDR3 spans 17 amino acids. V was clipped by 1 base and J by 5 bases, with 18 bases between them. CDR3 DNA: TGTGCCAGCAGTTTATCACAGGGGGGGGTCGGAGAAAACATTCAGTACTTC. Residues: CASSLSQGGVGENIQYF.

The gene calls are TRBV7-6 and TRBJ2-1; 8 nucleotides agree with TRBD2. Germline lookup yields CDR1 SGHVS and CDR2 FNYEAQ. The CDR3 is made up of 15 amino acids. The trim removed 4 bases at V and 2 bases at J, leaving 4 bases unmatched. This CDR3 is CASSSTSGTYNEQFF. The CDR3 region has the DNA TGTGCCAGCAGCTCCACTAGCGGCACCTACAATGAGCAGTTCTTC.